This T cell receptor (beta chain) was recorded in a study of blood T cells in healthy people across ages. With each sample, at least 5 micrograms of total RNA were extracted. Primed by a sample-barcoded 5' primer and a J-beta primer mix, a second PCR proceeded for about 7 to 12 cycles. A tag from a template-switch adaptor with 12 random nucleotides marked each cDNA molecule. Each sample provided no less than 2.5 million CDR3-containing paired-end reads. TCRdb analysed the 5' RACE reads with MiXCR anew, one entry per CDR3 protein. The top ten hold 15% to 20% of the sample, which has more than 700,000 distinct CDR3 sequences, about 42% seen once. This clonotype was counted a few times. Germline V gives CDR1 MNHEY, CDR2 SVGEGT. This CDR3 has 14 residues. Trimming took 8 bases from V and 3 from J, leaving 11 bases between them.

The V and J genes are TRBV6-2 or TRBV6-3 and TRBJ2-6; possible D gene TRBD2, 6 bases. The sample was blood. This clonotype originated in a man older than 75 in good health. DNA of the CDR3: TGTGCCAGCCACCGCGGGGTTGGGGCCAACGTCCTGACTTTC. This sequence encodes CASHRGVGANVLTF.